This TCR beta chain was documented in a study of graft-versus-host responses after intestinal transplantation. For the study at large: Recipients underwent multivisceral, liver-intestinal, or isolated intestinal transplants.

Germline V CDR1 and CDR2: SNHLY, FYNNEI. The germline V and J ends were trimmed by 7 bases and 3 bases, with 14 bases remaining between them. The CDR3 has 14 amino acids. Study results and limitations: HvG clone declines early post-transplant were associated with peak circulating GvH levels. Marrow from the recipient contained GvH clones, some of which had appeared first in ileum or blood. Across patients carrying graft-donor T cell macrochimerism, allografts held high graft-versus-host to host-versus-graft clonal ratios.

Assay used: immunoSEQ multiplex PCR; TCRdb lists only in-frame clones, some missing. Seen here are tens of thousands of clones, 92% observed once, and the top ten hold 0.3% to 0.35%. Comment on this clone: Its target is not known.

This sequence originates from a human donor who received an intestinal transplant. The chain recombines TRBV2 with TRBJ2-3; D unclear. The sequences come from unstimulated CD4+ T cells sorted from spleen or lymph node cells, collected before intestinal transplant. The CDR3 region has the DNA TGTGCCAGCACCGACCCGGTCCGTACAGATACGCAGTATTTT. Its protein product is CASTDPVRTDTQYF.